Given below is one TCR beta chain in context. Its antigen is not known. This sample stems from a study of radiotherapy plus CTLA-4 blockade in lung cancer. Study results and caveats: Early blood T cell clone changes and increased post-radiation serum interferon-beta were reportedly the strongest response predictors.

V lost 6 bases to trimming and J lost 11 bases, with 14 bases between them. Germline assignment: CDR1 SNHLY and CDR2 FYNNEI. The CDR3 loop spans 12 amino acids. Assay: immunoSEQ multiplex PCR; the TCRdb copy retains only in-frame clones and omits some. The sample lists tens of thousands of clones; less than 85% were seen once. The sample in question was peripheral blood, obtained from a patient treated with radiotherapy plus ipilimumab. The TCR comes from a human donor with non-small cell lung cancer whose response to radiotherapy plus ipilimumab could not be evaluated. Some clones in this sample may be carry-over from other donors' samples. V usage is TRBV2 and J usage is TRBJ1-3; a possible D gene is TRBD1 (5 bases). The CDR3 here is CASRDRQKAIYF. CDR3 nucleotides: TGTGCCAGCAGGGACCGACAGAAAGCCATATATTTT.